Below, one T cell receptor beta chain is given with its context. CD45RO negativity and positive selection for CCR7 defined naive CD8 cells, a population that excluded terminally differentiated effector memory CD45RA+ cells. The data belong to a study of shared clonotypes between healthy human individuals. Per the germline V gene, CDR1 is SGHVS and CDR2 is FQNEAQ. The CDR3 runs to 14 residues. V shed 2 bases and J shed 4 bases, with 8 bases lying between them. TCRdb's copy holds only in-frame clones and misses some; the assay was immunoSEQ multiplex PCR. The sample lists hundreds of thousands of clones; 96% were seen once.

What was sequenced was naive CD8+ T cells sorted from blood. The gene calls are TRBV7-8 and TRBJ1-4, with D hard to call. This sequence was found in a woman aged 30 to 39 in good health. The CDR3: CASSLRADNEKLFF. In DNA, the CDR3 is TGTGCCAGCAGCTTAAGGGCCGATAATGAAAAACTGTTTTTT.